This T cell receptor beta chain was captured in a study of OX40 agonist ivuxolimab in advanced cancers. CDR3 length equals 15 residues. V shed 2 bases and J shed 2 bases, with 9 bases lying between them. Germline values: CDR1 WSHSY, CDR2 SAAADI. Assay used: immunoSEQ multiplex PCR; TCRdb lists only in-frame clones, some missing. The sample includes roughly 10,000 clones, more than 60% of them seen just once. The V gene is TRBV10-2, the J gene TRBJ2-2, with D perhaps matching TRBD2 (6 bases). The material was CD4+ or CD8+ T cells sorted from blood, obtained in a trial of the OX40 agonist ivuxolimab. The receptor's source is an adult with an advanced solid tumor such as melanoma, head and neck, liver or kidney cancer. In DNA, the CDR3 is TGCGCCAGCAGTGAGGCGGGGTTCAACACCGGGGAGCTGTTTTTT. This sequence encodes CASSEAGFNTGELFF.